The 25 T cell receptor beta chains below come from one sample, sequenced in a study of vaccination and CD4 T cells after COVID-19. No antigen has been identified for these receptors. Treatment reported: roughly 10-day PBMC culture with coronavirus spike peptide pools or control peptides (ViraFEST assay). Sequenced with the Oncomine TCR Beta short-read assay was DNA taken from cultured CD4+ T cells. TCRdb re-analysed the PCR reads in MiXCR, keeping a single row per CDR3 protein. The table lists some 2,500 distinct CDR3 sequences, roughly 25% of them singletons. Sequenced input: CD4+ T cells from blood, cultured in vitro. These receptors came from a human donor who had recovered from COVID-19.

The chain has TRBV19 and TRBJ2-4; 7 nucleotides line up with TRBD1. CDR1 and CDR2 from the germline V gene are LNHDA and SQIVND (reference sequence). J gave up 2 bases and V 1 base, and 8 bases lay outside the gene matches. There are 17 residues in the CDR3. Here the CDR3 reads CASSIVTGASSKNIQYF. For the CDR3, the DNA is TGTGCCAGTAGTATAGTTACAGGGGCGTCTTCCAAAAACATTCAGTACTTC.

The chain has TRBV18 and TRBJ2-3; D gene uncertain. Per the germline V gene, CDR1 is KGHSH and CDR2 is LQKENI. V lost 0 bases and J 4 bases, leaving 8 bases between the germline ends. The CDR3 runs to 14 residues. The CDR3 loop is CASSPPAWPDTQYF. For the CDR3, the DNA is TGTGCCAGCTCACCACCGGCCTGGCCAGATACGCAGTATTTT.

This clonotype was recorded a few times. This sequence joins TRBV12-1 and TRBJ2-1; TRBD1 was called by the table and not checked on the DNA. TRBV12-1 has pseudogene status. The CDR3 sequence is 14 residues long. The CDR3: CASSFAGRIPAEFF. The DNA for the CDR3 is TGTGCCAGCAGCTTTGCTGGGCGCATCCCCGCGGAGTTCTTC.

V and J are TRBV20-1 and TRBJ1-1; 9 bases map to TRBD1. CDR1 is DFQATT and CDR2 is SNEGSKA in the germline V gene (reference sequence). This CDR3 comprises 15 residues. V lost 0 bases to trimming and J lost 7 bases; unmatched junction nucleotides: 9. CDR3 nucleotide sequence: TGCAGTGCTAGAGATGAGGACAGGGGTTCGGGTGAAGCTTTCTTT. Amino acid sequence: CSARDEDRGSGEAFF.

In its sample, this clonotype was seen once. This chain connects TRBV30 to TRBJ2-1; 7 bases match TRBD2. From germline, CDR1 is GTSNPN and CDR2 SVGIG (reference sequence). V lost 2 bases, J lost 7 bases, and 8 bases stayed unmatched. The CDR3 loop spans 14 amino acids. The DNA for the CDR3 is TGTGCCTGGAGTACCTGGGGGGGGGGAAATGAGCAGTTCTTC. Amino acids: CAWSTWGGGNEQFF.

This clonotype has a handful of counts. The chain joins TRBV11-3 to TRBJ2-2; weak D call: TRBD2 (7 bases). V was shortened by 4 bases and J by 3 bases, with 9 bases between the two germline ends. The V gene's germline CDR1 is SGHNT and CDR2 YENEEA. CDR3 size: 14 residues. In DNA form, the CDR3 reads TGTGCCAGCAGCTCCGGGGGGCACACCGGGGAGCTGTTTTTT. This translates into CASSSGGHTGELFF.

J is TRBJ1-1 and V is TRBV18, with D maybe TRBD1 (6 bases). The CDR3 is 16 residues long. Trimming cost V 3 bases and J 0 bases, with 14 bases left between them. The V gene's germline CDR1 is KGHSH and CDR2 LQKENI. CDR3 region: CASSPTKDSLNTEAFF. The CDR3 DNA is TGTGCCAGCTCACCTACAAAGGACAGTCTGAACACTGAAGCTTTCTTT. The full variable domain, rest sourced from reference TRBV18 and TRBJ1-1, is NAGVMQNPRHLVRRRGQEARLRCSPMKGHSHVYWYRQLPEEGLKFMVYLQKENIIDESGMPKERFSAEFPKEGPSILRIQQVVRGDSAAYFCASSPTKDSLNTEAFFGQGTRLTVV.

This clonotype occurred a few times. This rearrangement joins TRBV6-5 to TRBJ2-1; 7 bases are shared with TRBD2. This CDR3 is 15 amino acids long. The germline V gene encodes CDR1 MNHEY and CDR2 SVGAGI. The trim removed 0 bases at V and 7 bases at J, leaving 6 bases unmatched. The CDR3 nucleotides read TGTGCCAGCAGTTACTCTTCGGGGGGAGGAAATGAGCAGTTCTTC. Its translation is CASSYSSGGGNEQFF.

This clonotype rates as large. The DNA of the CDR3 is TGTGCCAGCAGTGATTCTGGCGGATCCGAACTTTACGAGCAGTACTTC. Residues: CASSDSGGSELYEQYF. The V and J genes are TRBV6-4 and TRBJ2-7; D unresolved. This CDR3 is 16 amino acids long. The V and J ends lost 3 bases and 4 bases respectively, with 19 bases between them. Per germline, CDR1 MRHNA and CDR2 SNTAGT.

This clonotype was observed a handful of times. The chain is built from TRBV2 and TRBJ1-1; D is perhaps TRBD1 (5 bases). Trimming stripped 6 bases from V and 5 bases from J, with 16 bases between. The germline CDR1 and CDR2 sequences are SNHLY and FYNNEI. The CDR3 has 14 amino acids. In nucleotides, the CDR3 is TGTGCCAGCAGCGACGGGGGGGTGTGGACTGAAGCTTTCTTT. Protein product: CASSDGGVWTEAFF.

The CDR3 sequence is CASSQDLTDYNEQFF. In DNA form, the CDR3 reads TGTGCCAGCAGCCAAGATCTGACTGACTACAATGAGCAGTTCTTC. The chain combines TRBV4-2 with TRBJ2-1; D call uncertain. Germline values: CDR1 LGHNA, CDR2 YNFKEQ. The CDR3 totals 15 residues. Trimming removed 0 bases from V and 3 bases from J, with 9 bases in between.

This chain connects TRBV6-2 or TRBV6-3 to TRBJ2-7; D remains unclear. This CDR3 spans 19 amino acids. Germline loops: CDR1 MNHEY, CDR2 SVGEGT. Trimming took off 0 bases at V and 9 bases at J, with 30 bases between the two ends. CDR3 nucleotides: TGTGCCAGCAGTTACTCTCTGTCGTACGTTGATCTTGCCTACGAGTGGCAGTACTTC. Amino acid sequence: CASSYSLSYVDLAYEWQYF.

By frequency in the sample, this clonotype is medium-sized. The chain joins TRBV12-3 or TRBV12-4 to TRBJ1-1; 9 bases line up with TRBD1. CDR3 length: 13 residues. V shed 5 bases and J 10 bases; nucleotides not matched to a gene: 8. The CDR3 DNA sequence: TGTGCCAGCAGTACGACAGGGGGTTTTGTAGCTTTCTTT. Its protein product is CASSTTGGFVAFF.

This clonotype was recorded a few times. This sequence joins TRBV5-6 and TRBJ1-2; D gene uncertain. The CDR3 is 12 amino acids. Germline assignment: CDR1 SGHDT and CDR2 YYEEEE. V lost 4 bases, J lost 5 bases, and 9 bases lay in between. The CDR3 DNA sequence: TGTGCCAGCAGCGAAATCGAGTATGGCTACACCTTC. Protein sequence: CASSEIEYGYTF.

The V and J genes are TRBV19 and TRBJ1-5; no definite D call. The CDR3 is made up of 14 amino acids. The V and J ends lost 1 base and 0 bases respectively, with 4 bases between them. Germline V gene sequence: CDR1 LNHDA, CDR2 SQIVND (reference sequence). Here the CDR3 DNA reads TGTGCCAGTAGTATAGGTTATAGCAATCAGCCCCAGCATTTT. Its translation: CASSIGYSNQPQHF.

V gene TRBV27 combines with J gene TRBJ2-7; D not resolved. The CDR3 extends over 14 amino acids. Germline CDR1 and CDR2: MNHEY and SMNVEV (reference sequence). The V end was cut by 0 bases, the J end by 0 bases, with 6 bases between. CDR3: CASSLSGSSYEQYF. In DNA, the CDR3 is TGTGCCAGCAGTTTATCTGGTAGCTCCTACGAGCAGTACTTC.

This clonotype was recorded a few times. The chain recombines TRBV20-1 with TRBJ2-7; 7 bases agree with TRBD2. This CDR3 spans 15 amino acids. The germline gives CDR1 DFQATT, CDR2 SNEGSKA (reference sequence). Trimming cost V 5 bases and J 2 bases; bases outside gene matches: 12. The CDR3 sequence is CSAPLIAGTTYEQYF. The CDR3 nucleotides read TGCAGTGCTCCACTAATAGCGGGCACCACCTACGAGCAGTACTTC.

This chain connects TRBV4-1 to TRBJ2-1; the D gene is possibly TRBD2 (6 bases). This CDR3 is 19 amino acids long. CDR1 and CDR2 (germline): MGHRA, YSYEKL. V lost 1 base and J 2 bases, leaving 21 bases between the germline ends. CDR3 sequence: CASSQGPLAGRDAYNEQFF. Here the CDR3 DNA reads TGCGCCAGCAGCCAAGGCCCCTTAGCCGGGAGAGACGCCTACAATGAGCAGTTCTTC.

This clonotype was seen a handful of times. One junction end disagrees with the germline gene, perhaps due to a read error. The rearrangement links TRBV7-7 to TRBJ1-6, with D tentatively TRBD1 (5 bases). The CDR3 contains 16 residues. The germline gives CDR1 SSHAT, CDR2 FNYEAQ (reference sequence). The CDR3 spells CASSHRQFYYNSPLHF. Written as DNA, the CDR3 is TGTGCTAGCAGCCATAGACAGTTCTACTACAATTCACCCCTCCACTTT.

The rearrangement links TRBV11-2 to TRBJ1-4, with D unresolved. In germline, CDR1 is SGHAT, CDR2 FQNNGV. V dropped 0 bases and J dropped 12 bases, with 11 bases sitting between them. The CDR3 has 13 amino acids. The CDR3 DNA reads as TGTGCCAGCAGCTTAGATAGGGCTGGGGAACTGTTTTTT. This sequence encodes CASSLDRAGELFF. Full variable domain (outside the CDR3, taken from reference TRBV11-2 and TRBJ1-4): EAGVAQSPRYKIIEKRQSVAFWCNPISGHATLYWYQQILGQGPKLLIQFQNNGVVDDSQLPKDRFSAERLKGVDSTLKIQPAKLEDSAVYLCASSLDRAGELFFGSGTQLSVL.

The CDR3 reads CASSFGDQETQYF. The CDR3 DNA reads as TGTGCCAGCAGCTTCGGGGACCAAGAGACCCAGTACTTC. The chain joins TRBV5-4 to TRBJ2-5; D possibly corresponds to TRBD2 (5 bases). Germline values: CDR1 SGHNT, CDR2 YYREEE (reference sequence). The CDR3 totals 13 residues. The V gene lost 2 bases and the J gene lost 0 bases, with 5 bases spanning the gap.

In this sample, this clonotype turned up a few times. This rearrangement joins TRBV20-1 to TRBJ2-1, with 10 positions matching TRBD1. The J segment lost 4 bases and the V segment lost 0 bases, leaving 9 bases of the junction unmatched. Germline lookup yields CDR1 DFQATT and CDR2 SNEGSKA (reference sequence). The CDR3 is 17 residues long. The CDR3 DNA is TGCAGTGCTAGAGATCGGGGGACAGGGGTTCTTTACAATGAGCAGTTCTTC. Amino acid sequence: CSARDRGTGVLYNEQFF.

The chain joins TRBV6-5 to TRBJ1-5; D remains unclear. This CDR3 is 13 amino acids long. V gave up 2 bases and J gave up 5 bases, with 7 bases separating them. CDR1 is MNHEY and CDR2 is SVGAGI in the germline V gene. CDR3 coding DNA: TGTGCCAGCAGTTACGACACTTATCAGCCCCAGCATTTT. It encodes CASSYDTYQPQHF.

This clonotype showed up just a few times. The rearrangement uses TRBV19 and TRBJ2-5; D is possibly TRBD1 (7 bases). Trimming took 3 bases from V and 7 from J, leaving 12 bases between them. Germline V lookup: CDR1 LNHDA, CDR2 SQIVND (reference sequence). This CDR3 spans 13 amino acids. CDR3 DNA sequence: TGTGCCAGTAGTATTGTGCAGGGGGGGACCCAGTACTTC. Amino acids: CASSIVQGGTQYF.

This chain uses TRBV7-9 with TRBJ2-2; D might be TRBD1 (5 bases). The CDR3 spans 16 residues. Germline V gene sequence: CDR1 SEHNR, CDR2 FQNEAQ (reference sequence). The V end lost 4 bases, the J end lost 6 bases, and 18 bases lay between the germline ends. This CDR3 reads CASSWLGQGSPGELFF. DNA for the CDR3: TGTGCCAGCAGCTGGCTGGGGCAGGGTAGCCCCGGGGAGCTGTTTTTT.